These 16 T cell receptor beta chains came from one sample sequenced in a study of T cell responses to AZD1222 COVID-19 vaccine. TCRdb's table, derived via immunoSEQ multiplex PCR, lists solely in-frame clones and lacks some. The table records around 88,000 clones, roughly 91% of them present only once. This material consisted of peripheral blood, taken on day 0 of MenACWY control vaccination. All receptors derive from an adult in good health.

The chain combines TRBV6-2 or TRBV6-3 with TRBJ2-1; 10 bases line up with TRBD1. V shed 6 bases and J 10 bases; nucleotides not matched to a gene: 6. CDR1 MNHEY and CDR2 SVGEGT come from the germline V gene. The CDR3 runs to 13 residues. The CDR3: CASSGQGGVEQFF. As DNA, the CDR3 is TGTGCCAGCAGCGGACAGGGGGGGGTCGAGCAGTTCTTC.

This clone was seen a single time. The chain carries TRBV5-5 and TRBJ1-3; no clear D gene. CDR3 length: 16 residues. From germline, CDR1 is SGHKS and CDR2 YYEKEE (reference sequence). V lost 4 bases, J lost 8 bases, and 22 bases lay in between. The CDR3 sequence is CASSPPSVGPSDTIYF. The CDR3 nucleotides are TGTGCCAGCAGCCCGCCTAGCGTCGGACCCTCGGACACCATATATTTT.

With regard to this clone: This CDR3 is also generated by other DNA sequences in the sample. The rearrangement links TRBV15 to TRBJ1-4; TRBD1 agrees at 9 bases. The junction had 4 bases not matched to a gene; V was cut back by 0 bases and J by 8 bases. Germline V gene sequence: CDR1 LNHNV, CDR2 YYDKDF (reference sequence). The CDR3 is made up of 15 amino acids. CDR3 region: CATSREGQGREKLFF. The CDR3 DNA is TGTGCCACCAGCAGAGAGGGACAGGGTAGGGAAAAACTGTTTTTT.

The chain carries TRBV28 and TRBJ2-3; D not resolved. V was cut by 3 bases and J by 4 bases, with 8 bases left in between. This CDR3 is built from 13 residues. Germline CDR1 is MDHEN and CDR2 is SYDVKM. Here the CDR3 DNA reads TGTGCCAGCAGTTTCTCGGGTCCAGATACGCAGTATTTT. It codes for CASSFSGPDTQYF.

The chain employs TRBV3-1 (or the pseudogene TRBV3-2) and TRBJ1-5; D possibly corresponds to TRBD1 (6 bases). Germline V gene lookup returns CDR1 LGHDT and CDR2 YNNKEL (reference sequence). The V end lost 0 bases, the J end lost 2 bases, and 17 bases lay between the germline ends. The CDR3 has 18 amino acids. The CDR3 spells CASSQDTMGGGRNQPQHF. CDR3 coding DNA: TGTGCCAGCAGCCAAGATACTATGGGGGGGGGCCGCAATCAGCCCCAGCATTTT.

This chain links TRBV2 with TRBJ1-2; 9 nucleotides line up with TRBD1. The trim removed 0 bases at V and 7 bases at J, leaving 3 bases unmatched. The length of the CDR3 is 14 residues. Germline V gene data show CDR1 as SNHLY and CDR2 as FYNNEI. CDR3 bases: TGTGCCAGCAGTGAAGCGGGACAGGGTTTTGGCTACACCTTC. It yields the protein CASSEAGQGFGYTF. Filled out from reference TRBV2 and TRBJ1-2, the complete variable domain reads EPEVTQTPSHQVTQMGQEVILRCVPISNHLYFYWYRQILGQKVEFLVSFYNNEISEKSEIFDDQFSVERPDGSNFTLKIRSTKLEDSAMYFCASSEAGQGFGYTFGSGTRLTVV.

This clone was seen a single time. The rearrangement links TRBV19 to TRBJ1-6; the D gene is possibly TRBD1 (5 bases). This CDR3 spans 13 amino acids. Trimming left V 5 bases short and J 8 bases short, with 10 bases between. Germline CDR1 and CDR2: LNHDA and SQIVND (reference sequence). As DNA, the CDR3 is TGTGCCAGTAGTCGGGGGAACGATTCACCCCTCCACTTT. This translates into CASSRGNDSPLHF.

The rearrangement uses TRBV14 and TRBJ2-7, with 9 bases identical to TRBD1. The V and J ends lost 2 bases and 5 bases, in that order; junction bases with no gene match: 7. The length of the CDR3 is 15 residues. Germline assignment: CDR1 SGHDN and CDR2 FVKESK. CDR3 DNA sequence: TGTGCCAGCAGCCAACTGACAGGGGGTCTCAACGAGCAGTACTTC. Amino acids: CASSQLTGGLNEQYF.

This chain connects TRBV11-2 to TRBJ2-7; 9 nucleotides match TRBD1. This CDR3 is 14 amino acids long. The germline V gene encodes CDR1 SGHAT and CDR2 FQNNGV. Trimming removed 5 bases from V and 2 bases from J; junction bases left unmatched: 4. The CDR3: CASSPGQGTYEQYF. CDR3 DNA sequence: TGTGCCAGCAGCCCGGGACAGGGAACCTACGAGCAGTACTTC.

The chain links TRBV7-2 to TRBJ1-5, with 7 bases matching TRBD1. In germline, CDR1 is SGHTA, CDR2 FQGNSA. The ends lost 4 bases at V and 4 bases at J; junction bases unmatched: 13. CDR3 length: 17 residues. The CDR3 bases are TGTGCCAGCAGCTCTAAGCCCGGGACAGAATTTAATCAGCCCCAGCATTTT. Translating it yields CASSSKPGTEFNQPQHF. Based on the CDR3 plus reference TRBV7-2 and TRBJ1-5, the full variable domain is GAGVSQSPSNKVTEKGKDVELRCDPISGHTALYWYRQSLGQGLEFLIYFQGNSAPDKSGLPSDRFSAERTGGSVSTLTIQRTQQEDSAVYLCASSSKPGTEFNQPQHFGDGTRLSIL.

CDR3 coding DNA: TGTGCCAGCAGTCCGGGGGCGGAGACCCAGTACTTC. This codes for CASSPGAETQYF. This chain joins TRBV6-2 or TRBV6-3 and TRBJ2-5, with D perhaps assigned TRBD1 or TRBD2 (6 bases each). V lost 5 bases and J lost 5, with 9 bases in between. There are 12 residues in the CDR3. The germline gives CDR1 MNHEY, CDR2 SVGEGT.

This chain links TRBV10-3 with TRBJ1-5; D might be TRBD1 (5 bases). The ends were cut back, 7 bases at V and 1 base at J, with 14 bases in the middle. Germline V gene data show CDR1 as ENHRY and CDR2 as SYGVKD. The CDR3 runs 15 residues. CDR3 loop: CAIKNGAGSNQPQHF. The DNA for the CDR3 is TGTGCCATCAAAAACGGGGCAGGAAGCAATCAGCCCCAGCATTTT.

This rearrangement joins TRBV7-2 to TRBJ1-1, with TRBD1 matching 10 bases. The J segment lost 11 bases and the V segment lost 4 bases, leaving 10 bases of the junction unmatched. Per germline, CDR1 SGHTA and CDR2 FQGNSA. This CDR3 is built from 14 residues. CDR3 loop: CASSSPGQGLGAFF. CDR3 DNA sequence: TGTGCCAGCAGCTCGCCGGGACAGGGGTTAGGGGCTTTCTTT.

The rearrangement uses TRBV9 and TRBJ2-3, with D possibly being TRBD1 (6 bases). The V end was cut by 7 bases, the J end by 1 base, with 16 bases between. The CDR3 is made up of 15 amino acids. CDR1 SGDLS and CDR2 YYNGEE come from the germline V gene. The CDR3 loop is CASPHEGECTDTQYF. CDR3 nucleotide sequence: TGTGCCAGCCCCCATGAGGGGGAGTGCACAGATACGCAGTATTTT.

The V and J genes are TRBV5-1 and TRBJ2-2, with D maybe TRBD1 (6 bases). Trimming took 7 bases from V and 3 from J, leaving 16 bases between them. Germline assignment: CDR1 SGHRS and CDR2 YFSETQ. The CDR3 spans 15 residues. CDR3 bases: TGCGCCAGCGGGCCGGGACACAGCTACACCGGGGAGCTGTTTTTT. Translated, it gives CASGPGHSYTGELFF. Filled out from reference TRBV5-1 and TRBJ2-2, the complete variable domain reads KAGVTQTPRYLIKTRGQQVTLSCSPISGHRSVSWYQQTPGQGLQFLFEYFSETQRNKGNFPGRFSGRQFSNSRSEMNVSTLELGDSALYLCASGPGHSYTGELFFGEGSRLTVL.

For this clone: Other nucleotide sequences in the sample specify the same CDR3. The chain is built from TRBV9 and TRBJ1-4; possibly TRBD1 for D (6 bases). Germline CDR1 is SGDLS and CDR2 is YYNGEE. The CDR3 runs to 15 residues. Trimming shortened V by 0 bases and J by 0 bases, and 6 bases separated the two germline ends. DNA for the CDR3: TGTGCCAGCAGCGTAGCAGGGGCAACTAATGAAAAACTGTTTTTT. Its protein is CASSVAGATNEKLFF.